Below are 3 T cell receptor beta chains sequenced from a single sample in a study of response to subunit inactivated influenza vaccine. Via MiXCR, TCRdb re-called the RT-PCR reads, giving one row per CDR3 protein. The sample shows some 850,000 distinct CDR3 sequences, less than 20% of them seen only once. Specimen: PBMCs from blood, collected roughly 5 days after vaccination. These receptors all come from a man aged 45-60 years who received an inactivated influenza vaccine.

The J gene is TRBJ2-3, the V gene TRBV5-1, with 13 bases aligning to TRBD2. In germline, CDR1 is SGHRS, CDR2 YFSETQ. The CDR3 has 17 residues. V lost 1 base and J lost 4; bases outside the gene matches: 6. This CDR3 reads CASSLHGLAGVADTQYF. The CDR3 DNA reads TGCGCCAGCAGCTTGCACGGACTAGCGGGAGTAGCAGATACGCAGTATTTT.

The V call is TRBV4-1, the J call TRBJ2-3; D might be TRBD1 or TRBD2, each matching 5 bases. The germline gives CDR1 MGHRA, CDR2 YSYEKL. V was cut by 3 bases and J by 1 base, with 14 bases left in between. The CDR3 contains 16 residues. The CDR3 DNA sequence: TGCGCCAGCAGCCACTCCGGGGCCCCTCGCACAGATACGCAGTATTTT. This translates into CASSHSGAPRTDTQYF.

This clonotype was picked up a small number of times. The chain employs TRBV7-2 and TRBJ2-7; tentatively, D is TRBD1 (5 bases). This CDR3 comprises 15 residues. Trimming cost V 4 bases and J 3 bases, with 16 bases left between them. Per the germline V gene, CDR1 is SGHTA and CDR2 is FQGNSA. CDR3 loop: CASSSRMGLGYEQYF. CDR3 DNA sequence: TGTGCCAGCAGCTCCCGAATGGGGCTCGGCTACGAGCAGTACTTC.